Sequencing of this TCR beta chain was carried out in a study of blood T cell repertoires in COVID-19. The overall study: Italy, Spain and the United States were the sources of the convalescent and acute COVID-19 samples. The cDNA or gDNA used as material had been derived from T cells, B-cell-depleted T cells, or PBMCs.

Germline assignment: CDR1 MRHNA and CDR2 SNTAGT. The junction had 12 bases not matched to a gene; V was cut back by 6 bases and J by 9 bases. This CDR3 region has 16 residues. As originally analysed: Nucleated cell number was recorded as an estimate derived from reference gene primer amplification. Produced via immunoSEQ multiplex PCR; TCRdb's table is partial and in-frame only. V, J and clone size derive from that table, while D and trimming were established from the DNA sequence. Of fewer than 180,000 clones detected, roughly 80% appear once; the ten largest clones hold about 2%. Specimen: peripheral blood. The sequence came from a man aged 70 or older with acute or convalescent COVID-19. This chain uses TRBV6-4 with TRBJ2-1; 12 bases line up with TRBD2. As DNA, the CDR3 is TGTGCCAGCAGCGAACTAGCGGGAGGTTTCTGGGGTGAGCAGTTCTTC. Translated: CASSELAGGFWGEQFF.